Described below is a single T cell receptor beta chain sequence and its context. What it recognizes is unknown. Study-wide points: Tumor-infiltrating Treg TCR alpha and beta sequences overlapped most with tumor naive CD4+ T cells, then blood naive.

TCRdb redid the calling of the 5' RACE reads with MiXCR, one entry per CDR3 protein. The top ten clones hold 3.7% of a sample with approximately 29,000 distinct CDR3 sequences, about 26% of them seen once. The receptor's source is a female donor with breast cancer. The specimen sequenced was naive CD4+ T cells sorted from a lymph node. Subset: naive CD4+ T cells, CD4+CD45RA+CD25-.

This CDR3 is CASSQKMSPHNEQFF. The CDR3 nucleotides are TGTGCCAGCAGCCAAAAAATGTCTCCTCACAATGAGCAGTTCTTC. The V and J genes are TRBV7-3 and TRBJ2-1; D call uncertain. The germline V and J ends were trimmed by 5 bases and 5 bases, with 16 bases remaining between them. The CDR3 length is 15 residues. Germline loops: CDR1 SGHTA, CDR2 FQGTGA.